This T cell receptor (beta chain) was retrieved from a study of neurological immune-mediated disorders. Study details: Multiple sclerosis patients (n ≈ 34) included around 30 with relapsing-remitting and 3 with secondary progressive disease. General study points: Among expanded clones, no CDR3 amino acid sequences were shared across subjects, a pattern suggesting private repertoires in all groups. The study found the most TCR clonal expansion in HTLV-1-associated myelopathy and the least in multiple sclerosis, below healthy controls. The multiple sclerosis repertoire cluster had no clinical or MRI feature associated with it.

A word on this clonotype: Its antigen is as yet unknown.

One entry per CDR3 protein, called by TCRdb with MiXCR from the 5' RACE reads. The sample includes tens of thousands of distinct CDR3 sequences, approximately 4.5% seen only once; the top ten take under 6.5%. The sequencing input was PBMCs. The sequence was obtained from an older woman with multiple sclerosis.

The CDR3 DNA sequence: TGTGCCAGCAGTTCAGATTTCGGGGAGCTGTTTTTT. Translation gives CASSSDFGELFF. This rearrangement joins TRBV12-3 or TRBV12-4 to TRBJ2-2; D uncertain. V was shortened by 4 bases and J by 7 bases, with 7 bases between the two germline ends. This CDR3 has 12 residues.